This TCR beta chain was captured by sequencing in a study of T-cell memory formation after mild COVID-19. Study context: For the most part, TCR clusters were specific to one donor.

Findings and caveats of the study: Among CD4+ contracting clones, most were CM and EM, and CD8+ ones EMRA. There was a balanced CD4/CD8 profile in clones contracting day 15 to 85, and later expanders leaned CD4+.

V lost 5 bases to trimming and J lost 2 bases, with 17 bases between them. The CDR3 totals 16 residues. Germline assignment: CDR1 SGHTA and CDR2 FQGTGA. As for this clonotype: As yet, its antigen is unknown.

TCRdb called the 5' RACE reads again in MiXCR, with one record for every CDR3 protein. Among roughly 280,000 distinct CDR3 sequences listed, 15% to 20% were seen once. The chain has TRBV7-3 and TRBJ2-3; possible D gene TRBD1, 6 bases. The source of this sequence is a man between 18 and 35 years old who had mild COVID-19 (a few samples of this study predate the infection). Cell type and time point are not known. The sequenced material came from PBMCs or a T cell subset sorted from them (not recorded which). CDR3 loop: CASSPTGTSITDTQYF. CDR3 bases: TGTGCCAGCAGCCCAACCGGGACAAGTATCACAGATACGCAGTATTTT. Full variable domain (missing parts from reference TRBV7-3 and TRBJ2-3): GAGVSQTPSNKVTEKGKYVELRCDPISGHTALYWYRQSLGQGPEFLIYFQGTGAADDSGLPNDRFFAVRPEGSVSTLKIQRTERGDSAVYLCASSPTGTSITDTQYFGPGTRLTVL.